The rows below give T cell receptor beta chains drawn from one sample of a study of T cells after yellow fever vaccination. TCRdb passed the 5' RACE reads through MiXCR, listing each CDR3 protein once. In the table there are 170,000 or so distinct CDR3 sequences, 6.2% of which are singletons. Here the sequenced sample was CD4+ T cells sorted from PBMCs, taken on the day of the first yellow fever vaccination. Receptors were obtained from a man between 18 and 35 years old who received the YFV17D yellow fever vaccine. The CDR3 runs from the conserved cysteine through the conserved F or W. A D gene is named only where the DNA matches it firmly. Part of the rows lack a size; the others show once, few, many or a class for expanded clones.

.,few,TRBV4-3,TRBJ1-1,CASSQDRGWAGLLTEAFF,TGCGCCAGCAGCCAAGATCGGGGGTGGGCAGGGCTTTTGACTGAAGCTTTCTTT
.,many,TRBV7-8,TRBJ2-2,CASSTRRVTTGELFF,TGTGCCAGCAGCACCAGGCGGGTGACCACCGGGGAGCTGTTTTTT
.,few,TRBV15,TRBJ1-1,CATSRGAPLNTEAFF,TGTGCCACCAGCAGAGGGGCGCCCCTGAACACTGAAGCTTTCTTT
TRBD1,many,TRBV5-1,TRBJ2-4,CASSLGTGGSRNIQYF,TGCGCCAGCAGCTTGGGCACAGGGGGTTCACGAAACATTCAGTACTTC
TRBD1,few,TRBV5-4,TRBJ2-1,CASNGQTGPYNEQFF,TGTGCCAGCAACGGACAGACAGGGCCTTACAATGAGCAGTTCTTC
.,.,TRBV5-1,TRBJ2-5,CASSLDRVGETQYF,TGCGCCAGCAGCTTGGACAGGGTAGGAGAGACCCAGTACTTC
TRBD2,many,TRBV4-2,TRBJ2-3,CASRSSILAEYTDTQYF,TGTGCCAGCAGGTCCAGTATACTAGCGGAATACACAGATACGCAGTATTTT
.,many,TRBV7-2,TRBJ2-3,CASSTKGHPDTQYF,TGTGCCAGCAGCACCAAAGGACATCCGGATACGCAGTATTTT
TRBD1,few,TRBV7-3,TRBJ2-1,CASSTRTGNNEQFF,TGTGCCAGCTCCACCCGGACAGGGAACAATGAGCAGTTCTTC
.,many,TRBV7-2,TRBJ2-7,CASSLRGRDEQYF,TGTGCCAGCAGCTTGAGAGGGAGAGACGAGCAGTACTTC
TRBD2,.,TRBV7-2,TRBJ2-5,CASSLNSGVETQYF,TGTGCCAGCAGCTTAAATAGCGGGGTCGAGACCCAGTACTTC
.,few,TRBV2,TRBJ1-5,CASSESGGGGHEPQHF,TGTGCCAGCAGTGAATCCGGGGGAGGCGGACATGAGCCCCAGCATTTT
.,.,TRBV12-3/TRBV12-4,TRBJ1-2,CASSLGGVPRYGGYTF,TGTGCCAGCAGTTTAGGCGGGGTTCCAAGGTATGGTGGCTACACCTTC
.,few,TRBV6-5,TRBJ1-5,CASSYLGGYNQPQHF,TGTGCCAGCAGTTACTTAGGGGGGTATAATCAGCCCCAGCATTTT
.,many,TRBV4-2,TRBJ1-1,CASSQDVGNTEAFF,TGTGCCAGCAGCCAAGACGTGGGTAACACTGAAGCTTTCTTT
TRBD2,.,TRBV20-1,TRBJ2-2,CSAASLAGGGTGELFF,TGCAGTGCTGCATCTCTAGCGGGGGGTGGGACCGGGGAGCTGTTTTTT
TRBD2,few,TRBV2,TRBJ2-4,CASSEWGGSGIAKNIQYF,TGTGCCAGCAGTGAATGGGGGGGGTCGGGAATAGCCAAAAACATTCAGTACTTC
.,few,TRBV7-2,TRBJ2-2,CASSLRGVTGELFF,TGTGCCAGCAGCTTAAGGGGGGTCACCGGGGAGCTGTTTTTT
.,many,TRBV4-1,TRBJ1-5,CASSLRSKSGNQPQHF,TGCGCCAGCAGTTTGCGCTCCAAGTCGGGCAATCAGCCCCAGCATTTT
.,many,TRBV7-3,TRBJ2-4,CASSLTGGRNIQYF,TGTGCCAGCAGCTTAACGGGGGGGCGAAACATTCAGTACTTC
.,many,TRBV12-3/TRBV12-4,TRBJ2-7,CASSLKAVSYEQYF,TGTGCCAGCAGTTTAAAGGCCGTCTCCTACGAGCAGTACTTC
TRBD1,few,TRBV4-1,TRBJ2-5,CASSRPLGQGGETQYF,TGCGCCAGCAGCCGCCCGTTGGGACAGGGAGGAGAGACCCAGTACTTC
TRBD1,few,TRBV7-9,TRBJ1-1,CASSLSTGETEAFF,TGTGCCAGCAGCTTGTCAACAGGGGAAACTGAAGCTTTCTTT
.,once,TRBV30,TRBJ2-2,CAWTFTPARELFF,TGTGCCTGGACCTTTACGCCGGCCAGGGAGCTGTTTTTT
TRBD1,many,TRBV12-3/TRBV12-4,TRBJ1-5,CASSLTQGADQPQHF,TGTGCCAGCAGCCTAACCCAGGGGGCCGATCAGCCCCAGCATTTT
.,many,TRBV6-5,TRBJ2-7,CASRYGGTSSYEQYF,TGTGCCAGCAGGTATGGCGGGACAAGCTCCTACGAGCAGTACTTC
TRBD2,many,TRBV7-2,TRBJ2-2,CASSRRLAGRTGELFF,TGTGCCAGCAGCCGCCGGCTAGCGGGAAGAACCGGGGAGCTGTTTTTT
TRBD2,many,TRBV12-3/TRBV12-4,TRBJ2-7,CASRTSGASYEQYF,TGTGCCAGCAGGACAAGCGGGGCCTCCTACGAGCAGTACTTC
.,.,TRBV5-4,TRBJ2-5,CASNRGGINQETQYF,TGTGCCAGCAACAGGGGGGGAATAAACCAAGAGACCCAGTACTTC
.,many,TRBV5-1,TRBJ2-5,CASSLPTGEEETQYF,TGCGCCAGCAGCTTGCCGACGGGGGAGGAAGAGACCCAGTACTTC
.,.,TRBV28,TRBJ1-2,CASSARTGLGNYGYTF,TGTGCCAGCAGTGCCCGTACCGGGCTGGGCAATTATGGCTACACCTTC
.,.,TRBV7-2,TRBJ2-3,CASSLYRGAGDTQYF,TGTGCCAGCAGCTTATATCGGGGGGCGGGGGATACGCAGTATTTT
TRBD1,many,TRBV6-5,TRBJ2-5,CASTNSFGTEETQYF,TGTGCCAGCACTAACTCTTTCGGGACAGAAGAGACCCAGTACTTC
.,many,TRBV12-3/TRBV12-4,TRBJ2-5,CASSRFGGTGETQYF,TGTGCCAGCAGTCGCTTTGGGGGGACGGGAGAGACCCAGTACTTC
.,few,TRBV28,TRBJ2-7,CASTDRTDLGGQYF,TGTGCCAGCACCGATCGGACAGACCTAGGAGGGCAGTACTTC
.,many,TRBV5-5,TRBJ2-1,CASSPTYRSSYNEQFF,TGTGCCAGCAGCCCTACCTACAGGAGCTCCTACAATGAGCAGTTCTTC
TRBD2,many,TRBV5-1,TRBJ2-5,CASSLFLAGQETQYF,TGCGCCAGCAGCTTGTTCCTAGCGGGGCAAGAGACCCAGTACTTC
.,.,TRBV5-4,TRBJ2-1,CASSIPGAGEQFF,TGTGCCAGCAGCATACCGGGGGCGGGAGAGCAGTTCTTC
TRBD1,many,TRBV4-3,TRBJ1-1,CASSRDRADTEAFF,TGCGCCAGCAGCCGAGACAGGGCGGACACTGAAGCTTTCTTT
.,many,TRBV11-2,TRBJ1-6,CASSLRPGGNNSPLHF,TGTGCCAGCAGTCTGAGACCCGGCGGTAATAATTCACCCCTCCACTTT
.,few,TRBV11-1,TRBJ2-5,CASSLSGDSEETQYF,TGTGCCAGCAGCTTAAGTGGGGACTCAGAAGAGACCCAGTACTTC
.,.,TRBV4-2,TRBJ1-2,CASSQARYGYTF,TGTGCCAGCAGCCAAGCACGGTATGGCTACACCTTC
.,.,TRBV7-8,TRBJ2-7,CASSLWQATSYEQYF,TGTGCCAGCAGCTTATGGCAGGCGACCTCCTACGAGCAGTACTTC
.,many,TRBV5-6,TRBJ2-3,CASRSQGGADTQYF,TGTGCCAGCAGATCCCAGGGGGGCGCAGATACGCAGTATTTT